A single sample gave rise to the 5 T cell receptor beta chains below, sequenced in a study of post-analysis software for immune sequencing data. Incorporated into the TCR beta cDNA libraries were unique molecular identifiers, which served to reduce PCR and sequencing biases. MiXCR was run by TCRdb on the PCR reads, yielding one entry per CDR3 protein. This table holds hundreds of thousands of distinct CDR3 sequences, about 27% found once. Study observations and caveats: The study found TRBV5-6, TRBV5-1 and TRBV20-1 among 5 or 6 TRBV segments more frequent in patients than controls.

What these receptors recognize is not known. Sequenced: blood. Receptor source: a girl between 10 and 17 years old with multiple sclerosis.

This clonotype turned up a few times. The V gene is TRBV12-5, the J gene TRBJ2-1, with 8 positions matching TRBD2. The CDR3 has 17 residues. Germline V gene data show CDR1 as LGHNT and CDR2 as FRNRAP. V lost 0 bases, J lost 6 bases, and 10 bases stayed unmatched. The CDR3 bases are TGTGCTAGTGGTTTGGTTACTAGCGGCAGCTTCGGCAATGAGCAGTTCTTC. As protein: CASGLVTSGSFGNEQFF.

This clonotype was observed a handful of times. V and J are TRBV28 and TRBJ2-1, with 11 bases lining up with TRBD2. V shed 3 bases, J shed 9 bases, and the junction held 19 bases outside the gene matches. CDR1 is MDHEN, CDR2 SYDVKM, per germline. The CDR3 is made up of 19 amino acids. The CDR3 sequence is CASSFFSSGRPRGGGEQFF. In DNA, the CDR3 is TGTGCCAGCAGTTTCTTTTCTAGCGGGAGGCCGAGAGGGGGGGGTGAGCAGTTCTTC.

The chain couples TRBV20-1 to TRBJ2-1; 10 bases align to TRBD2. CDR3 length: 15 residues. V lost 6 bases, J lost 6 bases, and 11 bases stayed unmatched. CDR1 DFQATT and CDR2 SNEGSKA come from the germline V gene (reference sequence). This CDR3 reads CSAIYLAGVGNEQFF. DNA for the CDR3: TGCAGTGCCATCTACCTAGCGGGAGTTGGCAATGAGCAGTTCTTC.

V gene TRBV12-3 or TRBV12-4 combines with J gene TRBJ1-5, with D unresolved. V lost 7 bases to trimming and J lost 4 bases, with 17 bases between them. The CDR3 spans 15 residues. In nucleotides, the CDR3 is TGTGCCAGCACCCTGACTAGAACGGGAAATCAGCCCCAGCATTTT. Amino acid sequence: CASTLTRTGNQPQHF.

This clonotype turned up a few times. The DNA for the CDR3 is TGTGCCAGCAGCTCGCCGACTAGCGGGTTCCGCCCGAGCAATGAGCAGTTCTTC. Protein product: CASSSPTSGFRPSNEQFF. The chain links TRBV3-1 to TRBJ2-1; TRBD2 matches 10 bases. In germline, CDR1 is LGHDT, CDR2 YNNKEL (reference sequence). The CDR3 has 18 amino acids. V was clipped by 5 bases and J by 6 bases; unmatched bases: 16.